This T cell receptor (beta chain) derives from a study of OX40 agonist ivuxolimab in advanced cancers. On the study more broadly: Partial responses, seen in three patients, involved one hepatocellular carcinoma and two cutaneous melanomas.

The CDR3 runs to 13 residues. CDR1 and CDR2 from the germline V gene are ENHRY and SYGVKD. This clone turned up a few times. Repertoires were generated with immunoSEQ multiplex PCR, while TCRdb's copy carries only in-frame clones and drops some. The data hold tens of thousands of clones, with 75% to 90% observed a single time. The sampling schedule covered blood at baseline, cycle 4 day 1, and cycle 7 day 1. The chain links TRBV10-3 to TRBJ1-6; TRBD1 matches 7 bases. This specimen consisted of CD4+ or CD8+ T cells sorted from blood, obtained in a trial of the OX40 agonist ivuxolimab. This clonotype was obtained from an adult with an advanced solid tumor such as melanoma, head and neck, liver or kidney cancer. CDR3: CASQGRPNSPLHF. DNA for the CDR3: TGTGCTTCACAGGGGAGGCCCAATTCACCCCTCCACTTT.